These T cell receptor beta chains were read from a single sample in a study of T cells in Graves' hyperthyroidism and ophthalmopathy. TCRdb processed the multiplex PCR reads anew with MiXCR; each CDR3 protein has one entry. The repertoire consists of about 250,000 distinct CDR3 sequences, with about 25% occurring once and the leading ten covering around 32%. The specimen sequenced was blood. These receptors came from a woman in her thirties or forties with Graves' ophthalmopathy. Each CDR3 is given with its conserved first and last residue. D genes are given only for firm matches. Clone size is not always given. Where it is, it says once, few, many or a class for expanded clones.

V gene	J gene	clone size	D gene	CDR3 DNA	CDR3 protein
TRBV7-8	TRBJ2-7	many	NA	TGTGCCAGCAGCTTATTAGAGGGGGGGGACGAGCAGTACTTC	CASSLLEGGDEQYF
TRBV7-2	TRBJ1-5	NA	NA	TGTGCCAGCAGCCCGAACTCTGGCAATCAGCCCCAGCATTTT	CASSPNSGNQPQHF
TRBV19	TRBJ2-2	many	NA	TGTGCCACCAAATCCGGGCAGCTGAACACCGGGGAGCTGTTTTTT	CATKSGQLNTGELFF
TRBV29-1	TRBJ2-7	few	TRBD2	TGCAGCGCCCGCAGTAGCGGGAGGGGACCCACCTACGAGCAGTACTTC	CSARSSGRGPTYEQYF
TRBV20-1	TRBJ1-1	NA	NA	TGCAGTGCTAGAGAACGCGGTCCAGGCAAGACTGAAGCTTTCTTT	CSARERGPGKTEAFF
TRBV27	TRBJ2-2	many	TRBD2	TGTGCCAGCAGTCGGGGGGGGACTAGCGGGACTTCCACCGGGGAGCTGTTTTTT	CASSRGGTSGTSTGELFF
TRBV10-3	TRBJ2-2	many	NA	TGTGCCATCAGAGCCGGAAGACTAGGGAACACCGGGGAGCTGTTTTTT	CAIRAGRLGNTGELFF
TRBV7-2	TRBJ1-5	many	TRBD1	TGTGCCAGCAGCTTAGCGGGACAGCGAAATCAGCCCCAGCATTTT	CASSLAGQRNQPQHF
TRBV29-1	TRBJ2-3	many	NA	TGCAGCGTTGATTTGGAGGGGACAGATACGCAGTATTTT	CSVDLEGTDTQYF
TRBV20-1	TRBJ2-7	NA	TRBD2	TGCAGTGCTAGAGATAGGGCTAGGGCGGGAGCCCCCTCCGAGCAGTACTTC	CSARDRARAGAPSEQYF
TRBV11-2	TRBJ2-5	NA	NA	TGTGCCAGCAGCTTAGATCTTGGACGGACTAAAGATACCCAGTACTTC	CASSLDLGRTKDTQYF
TRBV6-1	TRBJ1-6	many	NA	TGTGCCAGCAGTGAAGCGGCAGGGGATTCACCCCTCCACTTT	CASSEAAGDSPLHF
TRBV24-1	TRBJ2-5	many	TRBD2	TGTGCCACCAGTGATTCGGCGGCTAGCGGGAGGGAGACCCAGTACTTC	CATSDSAASGRETQYF
TRBV28	TRBJ2-7	NA	TRBD1	TGTGCCAGCAGACGGACCATTGGGACAGGGGGATCCTACGAGCAGTACTTC	CASRRTIGTGGSYEQYF
TRBV30	TRBJ1-1	many	NA	TGTGCCTGGAGTGGGAACACCCAATATGAAGCTTTCTTT	CAWSGNTQYEAFF
TRBV6-9	TRBJ2-7	many	TRBD1	TGTGCCAGGGGACAGGGCGACTACGAGCAGTACTTC	CARGQGDYEQYF
TRBV7-2	TRBJ2-5	many	TRBD2	TGTGCCAGCAGCGGACCTAGCGGGAGAATGGAGACCCAGTACTTC	CASSGPSGRMETQYF
TRBV27	TRBJ2-5	many	NA	TGTGCCAGCAGTTCCATCTTTGGCCCCACGGGACCGAAGGGGGAGACCCAGTACTTC	CASSSIFGPTGPKGETQYF
TRBV6-1	TRBJ2-3	NA	TRBD2	TGTGCCAGCATCCGACTAGCGGGAGACACAGATACGCAGTATTTT	CASIRLAGDTDTQYF
TRBV11-2	TRBJ2-7	once	NA	TGTGCCAGCAGCATTCTACAGAGCTCCTACGAGCAGTACTTC	CASSILQSSYEQYF
TRBV28	TRBJ2-7	many	NA	TGTGCCAGCAGCCCCCGTGCAGTCCACGAGCAGTACTTC	CASSPRAVHEQYF
TRBV20-1	TRBJ1-1	many	NA	TGCAGTGGAGGGCGGCCAGGGTTTAGTGAAGCTTTCTTT	CSGGRPGFSEAFF
TRBV7-8	TRBJ1-1	NA	NA	TGTGCCAGCAGCTTACGAGGGCAGGGAGGGACTGAAGCTTTCTTT	CASSLRGQGGTEAFF
TRBV6-5	TRBJ2-5	many	NA	TGTGCCAGCAGGGGCCAGGATATTAGGGAGACCCAGTACTTC	CASRGQDIRETQYF
TRBV24-1	TRBJ1-1	many	NA	TGTGCCACCAGTGATTACGAGGGGGCTGAAGCTTTCTTT	CATSDYEGAEAFF
TRBV3-1	TRBJ2-7	many	TRBD1	TGTGCCAGCAGCCAAGATCTGGGGACAGGGCGTCACGAGCAGTACTTC	CASSQDLGTGRHEQYF
TRBV11-1	TRBJ2-6	NA	NA	TGTGCCAGCAGCGGGAGGACGACAGGCTCCTCTGGGGCCAACGTCCCGACTTTC	CASSGRTTGSSGANVPTF